This T cell receptor beta chain derives from a study of blood T cell repertoires in COVID-19. TCRdb keeps only in-frame clones here, not all; method: immunoSEQ multiplex PCR. This sample has around 400,000 clones, with 70% to 90% found just once. Individuals drawn from 20 to 30 US areas were about 18 to 95 years old. Self-reported history from a screening survey and questionnaire set each donor's cohort. No more than 2 weeks before study entry, exposed participants had met a case of COVID-19. CDR1 is MNHEY and CDR2 is SVGEGT in the germline V gene. This CDR3 has 18 residues. Trimming took 0 bases from V and 0 from J; bases not matched to a gene: 6.

Sequencing used PBMCs or T cells enriched from blood (not recorded which). The V gene is TRBV6-2 or TRBV6-3, the J gene TRBJ2-7, with TRBD2 matching 12 bases. This receptor was identified in a woman aged 18-35 years who had been exposed to COVID-19. The CDR3 DNA follows: TGTGCCAGCAGTTACTCGACTAGCGGGGGTCAAAGCTCCTACGAGCAGTACTTC. Protein product: CASSYSTSGGQSSYEQYF.